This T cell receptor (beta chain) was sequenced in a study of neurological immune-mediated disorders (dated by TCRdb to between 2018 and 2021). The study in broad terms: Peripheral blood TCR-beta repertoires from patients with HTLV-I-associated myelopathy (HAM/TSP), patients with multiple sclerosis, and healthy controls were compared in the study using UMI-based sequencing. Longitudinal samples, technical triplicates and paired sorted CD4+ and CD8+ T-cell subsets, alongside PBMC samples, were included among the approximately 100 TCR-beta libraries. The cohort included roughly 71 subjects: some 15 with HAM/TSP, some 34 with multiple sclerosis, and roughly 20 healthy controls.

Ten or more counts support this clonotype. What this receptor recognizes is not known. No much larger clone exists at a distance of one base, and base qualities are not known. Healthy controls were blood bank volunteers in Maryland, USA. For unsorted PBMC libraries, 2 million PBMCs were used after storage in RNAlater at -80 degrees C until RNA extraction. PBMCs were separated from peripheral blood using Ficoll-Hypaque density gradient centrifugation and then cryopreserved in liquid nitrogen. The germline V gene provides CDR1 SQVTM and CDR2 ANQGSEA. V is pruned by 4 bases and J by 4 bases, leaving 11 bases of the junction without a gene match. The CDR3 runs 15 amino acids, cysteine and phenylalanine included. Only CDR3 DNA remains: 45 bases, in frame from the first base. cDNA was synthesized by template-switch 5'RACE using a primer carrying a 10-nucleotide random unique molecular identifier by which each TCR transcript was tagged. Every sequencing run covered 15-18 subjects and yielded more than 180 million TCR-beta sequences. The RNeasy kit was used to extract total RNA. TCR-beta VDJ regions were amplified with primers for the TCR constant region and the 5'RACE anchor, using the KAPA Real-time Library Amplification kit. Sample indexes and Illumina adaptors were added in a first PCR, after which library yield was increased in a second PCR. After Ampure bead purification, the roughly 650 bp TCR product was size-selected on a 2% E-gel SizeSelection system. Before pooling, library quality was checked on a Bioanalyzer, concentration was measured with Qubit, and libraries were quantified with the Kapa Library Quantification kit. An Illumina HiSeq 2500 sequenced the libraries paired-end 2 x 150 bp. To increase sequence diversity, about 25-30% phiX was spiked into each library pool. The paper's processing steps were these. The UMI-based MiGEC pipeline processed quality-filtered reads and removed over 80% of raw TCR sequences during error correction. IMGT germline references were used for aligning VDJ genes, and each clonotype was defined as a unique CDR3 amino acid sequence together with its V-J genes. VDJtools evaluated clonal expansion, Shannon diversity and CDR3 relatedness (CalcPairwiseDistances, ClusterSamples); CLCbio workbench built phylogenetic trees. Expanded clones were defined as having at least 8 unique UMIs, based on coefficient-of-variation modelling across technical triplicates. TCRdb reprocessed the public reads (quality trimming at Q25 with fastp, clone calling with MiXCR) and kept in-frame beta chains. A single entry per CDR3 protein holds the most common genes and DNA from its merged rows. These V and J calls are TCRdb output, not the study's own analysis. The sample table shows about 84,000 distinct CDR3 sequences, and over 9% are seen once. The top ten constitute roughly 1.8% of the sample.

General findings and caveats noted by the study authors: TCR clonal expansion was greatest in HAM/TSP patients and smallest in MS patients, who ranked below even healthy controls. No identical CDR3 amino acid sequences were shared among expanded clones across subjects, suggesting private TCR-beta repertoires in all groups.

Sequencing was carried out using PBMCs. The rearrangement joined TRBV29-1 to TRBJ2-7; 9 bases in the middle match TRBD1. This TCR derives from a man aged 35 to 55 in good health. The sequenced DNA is TGCAGCGTTGCTTACAGGGGGCGTCTCGGATACGAGCAGTACTTC. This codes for CSVAYRGRLGYEQYF.